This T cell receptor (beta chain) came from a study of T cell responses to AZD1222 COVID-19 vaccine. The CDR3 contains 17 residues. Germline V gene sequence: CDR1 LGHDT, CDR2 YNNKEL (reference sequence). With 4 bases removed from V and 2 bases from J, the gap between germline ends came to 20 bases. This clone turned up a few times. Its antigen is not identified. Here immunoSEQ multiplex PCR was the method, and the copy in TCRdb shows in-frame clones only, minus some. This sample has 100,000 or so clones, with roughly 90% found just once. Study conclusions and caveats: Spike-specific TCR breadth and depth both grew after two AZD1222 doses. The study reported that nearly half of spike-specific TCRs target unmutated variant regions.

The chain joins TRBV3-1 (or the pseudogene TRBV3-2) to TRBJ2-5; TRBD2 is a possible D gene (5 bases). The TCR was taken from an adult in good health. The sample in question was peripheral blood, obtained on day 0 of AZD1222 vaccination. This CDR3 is CASSPSRASVGQETQYF. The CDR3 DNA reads TGTGCCAGCAGCCCTTCGAGGGCTTCCGTAGGGCAAGAGACCCAGTACTTC.